This is a list of T cell receptor beta chains from one sample in a study of blood T cells in healthy people across ages. TCRdb reprocessed the 5' RACE reads via MiXCR and lists one record per CDR3 protein. The data show 1.5 million or so distinct CDR3 sequences, roughly 45% seen once. Sequenced input: blood. The receptor set was obtained from a woman aged 18 to 35 in good health. CDR3s include the opening cysteine and the closing phenylalanine or tryptophan. D genes are given only for firm matches. Expanded clones are given a class, and other clones once, few, many or no size at all.

abundance	j_gene	d_gene	v_gene	CDR3nt	CDR3aa
-	TRBJ2-7	TRBD1	TRBV2	TGTGCCAGCAGTGATCTGGGACAGAAATCGCAGGGCGAGCAGTACTTC	CASSDLGQKSQGEQYF
few	TRBJ2-2	TRBD2	TRBV3-1	TGTGCCAGCAGCGTCGACCCGACTAGCGGAATCGGGCTGTTTTTT	CASSVDPTSGIGLFF
once	TRBJ2-3	TRBD2	TRBV7-2	TGTGCCAGCAACTCGGGGGGGTCGCAAGAGACGCAGTATTTT	CASNSGGSQETQYF
-	TRBJ2-7	-	TRBV28	TGTGCCAGCAGCACTACAGGGATAAGCTCCTACGAGCAGTACTTC	CASSTTGISSYEQYF
-	TRBJ2-7	-	TRBV20-1	TGCAGTGCTAGAGATACAGAGTCCTACGAGCAGTACTTC	CSARDTESYEQYF
few	TRBJ2-1	TRBD2	TRBV4-2	TGTGCCAGCAGCGGGACTAGCGTCTCCTACAATGAGCAGTTCTTC	CASSGTSVSYNEQFF
once	TRBJ2-6	-	TRBV20-1	TGCAGTGGCCTTGGAGGAGGGGCCAACGCCCTGACTTTC	CSGLGGGANALTF
-	TRBJ2-7	-	TRBV7-2	TGTGCCAGCAGCCCATCGGGAGCCTACGAGCGGTACTTC	CASSPSGAYERYF
few	TRBJ1-1	TRBD1	TRBV20-1	TGCAGTGCCCCGAACCCGGGACAGGGAGCCACTGAAGCTTTCTTT	CSAPNPGQGATEAFF
-	TRBJ2-7	TRBD1	TRBV5-8	TGTGCCAGCAGCTGGGGTACCGGGACAGGGACCTACGAGCAGTACTTC	CASSWGTGTGTYEQYF
-	TRBJ2-1	-	TRBV6-5	TGTGCCATACGAACTATAGCAGGCAATGAGCAGTTCTTC	CAIRTIAGNEQFF
-	TRBJ2-1	-	TRBV12-3/TRBV12-4	TGTGCCAGCAGCGGGACACCGGCACGAGATGAGCAGTTCTTC	CASSGTPARDEQFF
-	TRBJ2-7	TRBD1	TRBV28	TGTGCCAGCAGCCCTCGCTTAACAGGGGTTGGCGAGCAGTACTTC	CASSPRLTGVGEQYF
-	TRBJ1-5	-	TRBV6-4	TGTGCCAGCAGTGTTGCAGAAAATCAGCCCCAGCATTTT	CASSVAENQPQHF
many	TRBJ2-1	TRBD2	TRBV6-5	TGTGCCAGCAGCTCTAGCGGGGGCTCCTACAATGAGCAGTTCTTC	CASSSSGGSYNEQFF
-	TRBJ1-2	-	TRBV11-2	TGTGCCAGCAGCCAGGCGGGGGGAGGGGCTGGCTACACCTTC	CASSQAGGGAGYTF
few	TRBJ1-1	-	TRBV6-6	TGTGCCAGCAGTTACTCTGGGGCAGACGAAGCTTTCTTT	CASSYSGADEAFF
-	TRBJ2-3	-	TRBV20-1	TGCAGTGCTAGGGGGGTAACTATAGCTCCCAGCAGCACAGATACGCAGTATTTT	CSARGVTIAPSSTDTQYF
few	TRBJ2-7	-	TRBV20-1	TGCAGTGCTAGCGTTATAACCAGCGGAACCTCCTACGAGCAGTACTTC	CSASVITSGTSYEQYF
-	TRBJ2-1	TRBD2	TRBV6-1	TGTGCCAGTACGCAAACTAGCGGGGTACACAATGAGCAGTTCTTC	CASTQTSGVHNEQFF
many	TRBJ2-5	TRBD2	TRBV29-1	TGCAGGGCCTCGGGAAGACTAGCGGAACAAGAGACCCAGTACTTC	CRASGRLAEQETQYF
-	TRBJ2-7	-	TRBV21-1	TGTGCCAGCAGCAAAACCAACAGGTCCTACGAGCAGTACTTC	CASSKTNRSYEQYF
-	TRBJ2-5	-	TRBV27	TGTGCCAGCACTGTCGGGACTTCTAATGAGCAGTACTTC	CASTVGTSNEQYF
-	TRBJ2-7	-	TRBV15	TGTGCCACCAGCAGAGTGGGGAACGAGCAGTACTTC	CATSRVGNEQYF
many	TRBJ2-7	-	TRBV3-1	TGTGCCAGCAGCCAAGCCGTCTCCTACGAGCAGTACTTC	CASSQAVSYEQYF
few	TRBJ2-6	-	TRBV29-1	TGCAGCGCCGTCCCTGCTGGGGCCAACGTCCTGACTTTC	CSAVPAGANVLTF
-	TRBJ2-1	-	TRBV12-3/TRBV12-4	TGTGCCAGCACCGGACGGAACGATGAGCAGTTCTTC	CASTGRNDEQFF
once	TRBJ1-2	-	TRBV4-2	TGTGCCAGCAGCCAAGATAAGGAAGCCTATGGCTACACCTTC	CASSQDKEAYGYTF
-	TRBJ2-1	TRBD2	TRBV7-9	TGTGCCAGCAGCTCCCTGGGGCTAGCGGGGTGCAATGAGCAGTTCTTC	CASSSLGLAGCNEQFF
few	TRBJ2-1	-	TRBV3-1	TGTGCCAGCAGCCAAATACCGGGACTCTCGACCAATGAGCAGTTCTTC	CASSQIPGLSTNEQFF
-	TRBJ1-4	-	TRBV28	TGTGCCAGCAGTTCGTCCGGGACAAGTGGTGAAAAACTGTTTTTT	CASSSSGTSGEKLFF
-	TRBJ1-4	TRBD1	TRBV20-1	TGCAGTGCTAGAGTCGTAAAAACAGGGGGTCAGGAAAAACTGTTTTTT	CSARVVKTGGQEKLFF
-	TRBJ2-5	-	TRBV15	TGTGCCACCAGCCTAACTCTAGCGCTACAAGAGACCCAGTACTTC	CATSLTLALQETQYF
few	TRBJ1-1	-	TRBV30	TGTGCCTGGAATAGGGCCTATAACGAAGCTTTCTTT	CAWNRAYNEAFF
-	TRBJ2-3	TRBD2	TRBV6-5	TGTGCCAGCAGGCTAGCGGGGGGGAGTAACACAGATACGCAGTATTTT	CASRLAGGSNTDTQYF
-	TRBJ2-3	TRBD2	TRBV29-1	TGCAGCGTTACGCTTCCGGGGGGTGTTTTAAGCTCCCACCTCACAGATACGCAGTATTTT	CSVTLPGGVLSSHLTDTQYF
-	TRBJ1-2	-	TRBV4-1	TGCGCCAGCAGCCAATCATCCTCCCCGGGCTATGGCTACACCTTC	CASSQSSSPGYGYTF
-	TRBJ2-7	-	TRBV3-1	TGTGCCAGCAGCCAGGGTACGGGACCTCGTCGCGACGAGCAGTACTTC	CASSQGTGPRRDEQYF
few	TRBJ2-1	TRBD1	TRBV15	TGTGCCACCAGCAGCGACTCAGGGGGTACTAGTCCGGCTTATGAGCAGTTCTTC	CATSSDSGGTSPAYEQFF
-	TRBJ2-1	-	TRBV27	TGTGCCAGCAAGGGGGGATCAGCGGGGTACAATGAGCAGTTCTTC	CASKGGSAGYNEQFF
-	TRBJ2-7	-	TRBV4-1	TGCGCCAGCAGCCAAGGCAGGGGCATCGAGCAGTACTTC	CASSQGRGIEQYF
few	TRBJ2-7	-	TRBV6-1	TGTGCCAGCGGGCTTTTGAGGGTTGGGTACTTC	CASGLLRVGYF
-	TRBJ2-3	TRBD1	TRBV12-3/TRBV12-4	TGTGCCGGCAGCGGCCCAGGGACAGTAAACACAGATACGCAGTATTTT	CAGSGPGTVNTDTQYF